What follows are 13 T cell receptor beta chains derived from one specimen sequenced in a study of T cell changes during pregnancy in multiple sclerosis. Method: immunoSEQ multiplex PCR; TCRdb's copy keeps in-frame clones and lacks some. The sample consists of 70,000 to 95,000 clones, about 94% of them appearing once. The material sequenced was peripheral blood, taken in the second trimester of pregnancy. Receptor source: a female donor in good health, enrolled as a control in a pregnancy study.

The chain is built from TRBV6-1 and TRBJ1-2; perhaps TRBD1 as D (5 bases). Looked up from germline, CDR1 is MNHNS and CDR2 is SASEGT. CDR3 length equals 15 residues. Trimming pared 4 bases from V and 4 bases from J, leaving 16 bases between. CDR3 loop: CASSVGGGRAYGYTF. CDR3 in DNA: TGTGCCAGCAGTGTGGGGGGGGGAAGAGCCTATGGCTACACCTTC.

This chain joins TRBV19 and TRBJ1-4; no reliable D call. Germline CDR1 reads LNHDA; CDR2 reads SQIVND (reference sequence). The CDR3 consists of 14 residues. V shed 3 bases and J shed 5 bases, with 10 bases lying between them. This chain's CDR3 is CASSIRYENEKLFF. CDR3 DNA: TGTGCCAGTAGTATTAGATACGAAAATGAAAAACTGTTTTTT.

This clone occurred a few times. This chain links TRBV5-1 with TRBJ1-1, with D perhaps TRBD1 (6 bases). The CDR3 has 13 residues. Trimming pared 4 bases from V and 1 base from J, leaving 8 bases between. CDR1 is SGHRS, CDR2 YFSETQ, per germline. The CDR3 here is CASSMDRNTEAFF. The CDR3 nucleotides are TGCGCCAGCAGCATGGACAGGAACACTGAAGCTTTCTTT.

The chain couples TRBV19 to TRBJ2-3; 8 bases line up with TRBD1. The CDR3 extends over 16 amino acids. V shed 3 bases and J 0 bases; nucleotides not matched to a gene: 5. Germline V gene lookup returns CDR1 LNHDA and CDR2 SQIVND (reference sequence). The CDR3 here is CASSIGQGRSTDTQYF. The CDR3 DNA reads TGTGCCAGTAGTATCGGACAGGGACGTAGCACAGATACGCAGTATTTT.

The rearrangement links TRBV30 to TRBJ1-5, with D unresolved. V gave up 2 bases and J gave up 0 bases, with 8 bases separating them. The length of the CDR3 is 14 residues. Germline values: CDR1 GTSNPN, CDR2 SVGIG (reference sequence). CDR3 residues: CAWSFTFSNQPQHF. The CDR3 DNA is TGTGCCTGGAGTTTCACATTTAGCAATCAGCCCCAGCATTTT.

The V call is TRBV18, the J call TRBJ2-4, with a possible D match to TRBD2 (5 bases). Trimming took off 2 bases at V and 12 bases at J, with 14 bases between the two ends. Germline V CDR1 and CDR2: KGHSH, LQKENI. The CDR3 runs to 13 residues. Written as DNA, the CDR3 is TGTGCCAGCTCACCAAACGAGGGTCCCACTCAGTACTTC. Translated, it gives CASSPNEGPTQYF.

The chain employs TRBV10-3 and TRBJ1-2; possibly TRBD1 for D (6 bases). Trimming removed 0 bases from V and 3 bases from J, with 11 bases in between. This CDR3 is built from 15 residues. Germline assignment: CDR1 ENHRY and CDR2 SYGVKD. This chain's CDR3 is CAISESSGADYGYTF. CDR3 DNA sequence: TGTGCCATCAGTGAGTCGTCAGGGGCGGACTATGGCTACACCTTC.

This clone was seen only once. The V call is TRBV2, the J call TRBJ1-6; weak D call: TRBD1 (6 bases). Trimming removed 4 bases at V and 5 bases at J, with 15 bases between. The CDR3 totals 16 residues. The germline CDR1 and CDR2 sequences are SNHLY and FYNNEI. The CDR3 DNA follows: TGTGCCAGCAGTGTCCAGGGGAATGACAATAATTCACCCCTCCACTTT. This codes for CASSVQGNDNNSPLHF.

This clone has only one observation. The CDR3 sequence is CASNQGLREKLFF. The CDR3 coding sequence is TGTGCCAGCAATCAGGGTTTGAGGGAAAAACTGTTTTTT. The chain combines TRBV2 with TRBJ1-4, with a tentative D call TRBD1 (5 bases). Trimming took 7 bases from V and 8 from J, leaving 14 bases between them. Germline CDR1 reads SNHLY; CDR2 reads FYNNEI. The CDR3 runs 13 residues.

The gene calls are TRBV6-6 and TRBJ2-7, with a weak D call TRBD1 (5 bases). This CDR3 contains 14 residues. CDR1 MNHNY and CDR2 SVGAGI come from the germline V gene (reference sequence). Trimming took 5 bases from V and 3 from J, leaving 14 bases between them. The CDR3 DNA sequence: TGTGCCAGCAGTAACCAAGGACACAGCTACGAGCAGTACTTC. Protein: CASSNQGHSYEQYF.

This chain joins TRBV19 and TRBJ2-1; D call uncertain. The CDR3 is 14 amino acids. The V and J ends lost 3 bases and 2 bases respectively, with 8 bases between them. The germline gives CDR1 LNHDA, CDR2 SQIVND (reference sequence). This CDR3 is CASSINGPYNEQFF. CDR3 bases: TGTGCCAGTAGTATCAATGGCCCCTACAATGAGCAGTTCTTC.

The rearrangement links TRBV7-8 to TRBJ1-2, with 12 bases that match TRBD1. Germline assignment: CDR1 SGHVS and CDR2 FQNEAQ. Unmatched junction bases numbered 4, after V lost 2 bases and J lost 6 bases. CDR3 length: 15 residues. The CDR3 bases are TGTGCCAGCAGCTTATTGGGGACAGGGGGCGATGGCTACACCTTC. Amino acids: CASSLLGTGGDGYTF.

This rearrangement joins TRBV5-6 to TRBJ2-7; D is perhaps TRBD2 (7 bases). Germline V lookup: CDR1 SGHDT, CDR2 YYEEEE. There are 16 residues in the CDR3. V lost 4 bases and J lost 7, with 24 bases in between. DNA of the CDR3: TGTGCCAGCAGCGGGGGCGGCGGGGGCCCAGTTGGGGAGCAGTACTTC. This translates into CASSGGGGGPVGEQYF.